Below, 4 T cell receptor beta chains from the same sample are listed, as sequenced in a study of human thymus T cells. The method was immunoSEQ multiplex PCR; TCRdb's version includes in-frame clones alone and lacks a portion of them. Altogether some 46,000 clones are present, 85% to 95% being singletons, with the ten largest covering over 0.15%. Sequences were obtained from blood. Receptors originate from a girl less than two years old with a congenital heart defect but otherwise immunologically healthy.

The CDR3 protein is CASSEGSPPYEQYF. DNA of the CDR3: TGTGCCAGCAGTGAGGGGTCTCCTCCCTACGAGCAGTACTTC. The rearrangement uses TRBV9 and TRBJ2-7, with D perhaps assigned TRBD1 or TRBD2 (5 bases each). CDR3 length: 14 residues. V was clipped by 5 bases and J by 2 bases, with 14 bases between them. Germline V CDR1 and CDR2: SGDLS, YYNGEE.

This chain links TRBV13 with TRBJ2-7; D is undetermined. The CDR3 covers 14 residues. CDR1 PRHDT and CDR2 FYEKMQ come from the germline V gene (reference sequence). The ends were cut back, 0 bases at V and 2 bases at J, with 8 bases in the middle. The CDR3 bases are TGTGCCAGCAGCTTAGGGGGGTTGCCCTACGAGCAGTACTTC. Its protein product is CASSLGGLPYEQYF.

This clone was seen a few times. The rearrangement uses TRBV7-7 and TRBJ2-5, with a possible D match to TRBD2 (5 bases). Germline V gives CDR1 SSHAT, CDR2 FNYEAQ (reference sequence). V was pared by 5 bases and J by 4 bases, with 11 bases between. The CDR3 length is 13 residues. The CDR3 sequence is CASSPVRGETQYF. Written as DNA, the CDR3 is TGTGCCAGCAGCCCCGTTCGGGGAGAGACCCAGTACTTC.

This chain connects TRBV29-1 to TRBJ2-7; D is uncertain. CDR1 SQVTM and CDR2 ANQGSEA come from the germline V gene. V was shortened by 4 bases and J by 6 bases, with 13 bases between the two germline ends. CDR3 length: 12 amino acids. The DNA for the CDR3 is TGCAGCGTTGTTTTGAGTCCCGGCGAGCAGTACTTC. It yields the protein CSVVLSPGEQYF.